Listed here are 26 T cell receptor beta chains from one sample, sequenced in a study of breast tumors, draining lymph nodes, adjacent tissues. TCRdb independently ran MiXCR on the multiplex PCR reads; one entry per CDR3 protein. The sample includes 150,000 to 200,000 distinct CDR3 sequences, 33% of them seen just once. The lymph nodes were axillary draining lymph nodes from breast cancer patients. The sample consisted of axillary lymph node tissue. The receptors were gathered from a female donor with breast cancer. Some clones in this sample may be carry-over from other donors' samples.

V gene TRBV7-8 combines with J gene TRBJ1-5; the match to TRBD1 covers 7 bases. Germline V lookup: CDR1 SGHVS, CDR2 FQNEAQ. V was pared by 5 bases and J by 2 bases, with 9 bases of the junction left unmatched. The CDR3 consists of 16 residues. In nucleotides, the CDR3 is TGTGCCAGCAGCATCCCCAGACAGGGAGGCAATCAGCCCCAGCATTTT. Protein: CASSIPRQGGNQPQHF.

This clonotype was seen at least ten times. The rearrangement uses TRBV7-2 and TRBJ1-5; no reliable D call. The CDR3 spans 15 residues. V lost 2 bases, J lost 6 bases, and 14 bases lay in between. Germline CDR1 is SGHTA and CDR2 is FQGNSA. The CDR3 nucleotides are TGTGCCAGCAGCTTATCCGCCGGGTTTATTCAGCCCCAGCATTTT. Protein product: CASSLSAGFIQPQHF.

Comment on this clonotype: A read error is possible here, since a much larger clone lies one base away. The rearrangement links TRBV19 to TRBJ2-1; tentative D call: TRBD2 (7 bases). The germline V gene encodes CDR1 LNHDA and CDR2 SQIVND (reference sequence). Trimming left V 4 bases short and J 4 bases short, with 17 bases between. The CDR3 has 16 amino acids. CDR3 sequence (DNA): TGTGCCAGTAGTACTCCGGGGGGCGCCATATACAATGAGCAGTTCTTC. It yields the protein CASSTPGGAIYNEQFF. The complete variable domain, with remaining parts taken from reference TRBV19 and TRBJ2-1, reads DGGITQSPKYLFRKEGQNVTLSCEQNLNHDAMYWYRQDPGQGLRLIYYSQIVNDFQKGDIAEGYSVSREKKESFPLTVTSAQKNPTAFYLCASSTPGGAIYNEQFFGPGTRLTVL.

This clonotype was counted a few times. The DNA is omitted, as the CDR3 cannot be located on it reliably, and the CDR3 follows TCRdb's listing. The chain links TRBV9 to TRBJ1-2; the D segment call TRBD1 is taken from the table without a DNA check. Germline CDR1 SGDLS, CDR2 YYNGEE. The CDR3 length is 15 residues, termini included. The CDR3 reads CASSVVGGGNYGSTF.

This clonotype was seen repeatedly, ten times or more. V and J are TRBV5-1 and TRBJ2-7; D remains unclear. The germline V gene encodes CDR1 SGHRS and CDR2 YFSETQ. Trimming removed 4 bases from V and 3 bases from J, with 14 bases in between. This CDR3 region has 14 residues. The CDR3 bases are TGCGCCAGCAGCCAGGACGGAACCTACTACGAGCAGTACTTC. Translating it yields CASSQDGTYYEQYF.

This clonotype occurred many times. The J gene is TRBJ1-4, the V gene TRBV5-1; TRBD1 aligns across 8 bases. Germline CDR1 and CDR2: SGHRS and YFSETQ. Unmatched junction bases numbered 2, after V lost 1 base and J lost 0 bases. The CDR3 has 16 amino acids. The CDR3 reads CASSLTTGATNEKLFF. CDR3 nucleotides: TGCGCCAGCAGCTTGACGACAGGGGCAACTAATGAAAAACTGTTTTTT.

This clonotype was observed many times. The chain joins TRBV12-3 or TRBV12-4 to TRBJ2-2, with D unresolved. The CDR3 sequence is 13 residues long. V was shortened by 3 bases and J by 6 bases, with 8 bases between the two germline ends. The CDR3 DNA reads TGTGCCAGCAGTTTTAGCTCTCCCGGGGAGCTGTTTTTT. Its translation: CASSFSSPGELFF.

This clonotype was recorded many times. The chain recombines TRBV10-3 with TRBJ2-3, with D possibly being TRBD2 (5 bases). The V end lost 2 bases, the J end lost 2 bases, and 8 bases lay between the germline ends. The V gene's germline CDR1 is ENHRY and CDR2 SYGVKD. The CDR3 spans 14 residues. The CDR3 DNA sequence: TGTGCCATCAGTGAGCGGGGAAACACAGATACGCAGTATTTT. It is translated as CAISERGNTDTQYF.

This clonotype was seen at least ten times. DNA for the CDR3: TGTGCCAGCAGCTCACGGAGGGGTAGCGGGAGGCCCGGGGAGCTGTTTTTT. It codes for CASSSRRGSGRPGELFF. The chain couples TRBV7-3 to TRBJ2-2; 10 bases agree with TRBD2. The junction had 11 bases not matched to a gene; V was cut back by 4 bases and J by 6 bases. Germline CDR1 SGHTA, CDR2 FQGTGA. This CDR3 has 17 residues. The full variable domain, completed using reference TRBV7-3 and TRBJ2-2, is GAGVSQTPSNKVTEKGKYVELRCDPISGHTALYWYRQSLGQGPEFLIYFQGTGAADDSGLPNDRFFAVRPEGSVSTLKIQRTERGDSAVYLCASSSRRGSGRPGELFFGEGSRLTVL.

As to this clonotype: This may arise from a read error, as a much more abundant clone is one base away. The conserved phenylalanine or tryptophan normally closing the CDR3 is absent here, so this likely arose from a read error. V is TRBV20-1 and J is TRBJ1-2; D not resolved. V lost 4 bases to trimming and J lost 4 bases, with 4 bases between them. Germline loops: CDR1 DFQATT, CDR2 SNEGSKA (reference sequence). This CDR3 is built from 10 residues. Here the CDR3 reads CSAKAYGYTS. Here the CDR3 DNA reads TGCAGTGCTAAAGCCTATGGCTACACCTCC.

This sequence joins TRBV5-4 and TRBJ2-1, with D perhaps TRBD1 or TRBD2 (6 bases each). CDR1 and CDR2 from the germline V gene are SGHNT and YYREEE (reference sequence). V shed 2 bases and J shed 7 bases, with 16 bases lying between them. CDR3 length: 15 residues. In nucleotides, the CDR3 is TGTGCCAGCAGCTTAGGGGGGTACAGGAGAAATGAGCAGTTCTTC. This sequence encodes CASSLGGYRRNEQFF.

In its sample, this clonotype was seen a few times. The CDR3 does not end in the conserved phenylalanine or tryptophan, so this is likely a read error. No DNA is shown, since the ends of the CDR3 on it are uncertain; the CDR3 is the one TCRdb lists. The gene calls are TRBV20-1 and TRBJ1-4; TRBD1, the D gene given by the table, was not confirmed from the DNA. Ends included, the CDR3 has 10 residues. Germline values: CDR1 DFQATT, CDR2 SNEGSKA (reference sequence). The CDR3 region is CSASRDVWDY.

The table lists this clonotype with many counts. The chain couples TRBV4-1 to TRBJ1-6; D possibly corresponds to TRBD1 (6 bases). CDR1 is MGHRA, CDR2 YSYEKL, per germline. V gave up 5 bases and J gave up 8 bases, with 22 bases separating them. The CDR3 sequence is 17 residues long. CDR3 region: CASSTGNRGGGDSPLHF. CDR3 nucleotides: TGCGCCAGCAGCACAGGCAATCGGGGAGGGGGGGATTCACCCCTCCACTTT.

As concerns this clonotype: Because it lacks the conserved phenylalanine or tryptophan at the end, this CDR3 is likely a read error. The V and J genes are TRBV6-6 and TRBJ2-7; 7 nucleotides match TRBD1. Germline-derived CDR1 and CDR2 are MNHNY and SVGAGI (reference sequence). Trimming at V came to 4 bases and at J to 0 bases, leaving 6 bases not matched to a gene. The CDR3 sequence is 15 residues long. Here the CDR3 DNA reads TGTGCCAGCAGTTTCGGACAGGAAAGCTCCTACGAGCAGTACCTC. This codes for CASSFGQESSYEQYL.

As to this clonotype: One base away lies a much larger clone, so this may be a sequencing read error. The genes are TRBV18 and TRBJ2-7; D possibly corresponds to TRBD1 (6 bases). The CDR3 length is 17 residues. CDR1 KGHSH and CDR2 LQKENI come from the germline V gene. V was shortened by 1 base and J by 4 bases, with 20 bases between the two germline ends. DNA for the CDR3: TGTGCCAGCTCACCACAGGGGGACACCAGAACCCTGTACGAGCAGTACTTC. It codes for CASSPQGDTRTLYEQYF.

This clonotype was observed a few times. The V gene is TRBV6-2 or TRBV6-3, the J gene TRBJ2-5; the match to TRBD2 covers 7 bases. Germline loops: CDR1 MNHEY, CDR2 SVGEGT. This CDR3 contains 15 residues. The V segment lost 0 bases and the J segment 7 bases; nucleotides outside the gene matches: 8. The CDR3 nucleotides read TGTGCCAGCAGTTACTCTGGGGGGAGGGCGGTGACCCAGTACTTC. This sequence encodes CASSYSGGRAVTQYF.

This clonotype was found many times. The chain combines TRBV29-1 with TRBJ2-1; 8 bases are a match to TRBD2. Germline V gene sequence: CDR1 SQVTM, CDR2 ANQGSEA. The CDR3 has 12 amino acids. Losses at the gene ends were 6 bases for V and 11 bases for J; bases not matched to a gene: 9. The CDR3 DNA is TGCAGCGTCCTCACTAGCGGAGGAAAGCAGTTCTTC. Translation: CSVLTSGGKQFF.

The chain recombines TRBV27 with TRBJ1-2; no firm D call. The CDR3 runs to 13 residues. V was shortened by 0 bases and J by 0 bases, with 2 bases between the two germline ends. Germline assignment: CDR1 MNHEY and CDR2 SMNVEV (reference sequence). The CDR3 loop is CASSLSANYGYTF. The CDR3 DNA reads as TGTGCCAGCAGTTTATCGGCTAACTATGGCTACACCTTC.

On this clonotype itself: Germline is not matched at one junction end, which may reflect a read error. The V call is TRBV6-1, the J call TRBJ2-7; D remains ambiguous. Germline V gene data show CDR1 as MNHNS and CDR2 as SASEGT. CDR3 length equals 10 residues. CDR3 sequence reads: CASMEYERYF. Here the CDR3 DNA reads TGTGCCAGCATGGAGTACGAGCGGTACTTC.

This clonotype turned up a few times. A single base separates this from a much larger clone, so it may be a read error. The rearrangement joins TRBV6-1 to TRBJ2-1; no reliable D call. Per germline, CDR1 MNHNS and CDR2 SASEGT. This CDR3 has 14 amino acids. The ends were cut back, 10 bases at V and 5 bases at J, with 18 bases in the middle. This CDR3 is CATPRDSSNNEQFF. CDR3 nucleotides: TGTGCCACCCCTCGCGACTCGTCCAACAATGAGCAGTTCTTC.

This clonotype has at least ten counts. The chain links TRBV29-1 to TRBJ2-7; the match to TRBD1 covers 10 bases. V dropped 6 bases and J dropped 3; count of bases not matched to a gene: 8. This CDR3 has 14 amino acids. Germline V gives CDR1 SQVTM, CDR2 ANQGSEA. The CDR3, as DNA: TGCAGCGTATACATCGGGACAGGGGTCTACGAGCAGTACTTC. Amino acids: CSVYIGTGVYEQYF.

The sample holds many counts of this clonotype. The CDR3 region has the DNA TGTGCCAGCAGTGGGACAGGGGAGAACTATGGCTACACCTTC. Amino acid sequence: CASSGTGENYGYTF. The rearrangement links TRBV6-5 to TRBJ1-2; 10 positions agree with TRBD1. Germline V gene sequence: CDR1 MNHEY, CDR2 SVGAGI. This CDR3 has 14 amino acids. With V trimmed by 5 bases and J by 2 bases, 2 bases remained unmatched.

The chain uses TRBV5-1 and TRBJ1-1, with D possibly matching TRBD1 (5 bases). Germline V gene sequence: CDR1 SGHRS, CDR2 YFSETQ. The CDR3 covers 15 residues. V lost 5 bases to trimming and J lost 4 bases, with 18 bases between them. CDR3 DNA sequence: TGCGCCAGCAGGAAAGACGACAGTCGGGGCACTGAAGCTTTCTTT. Its protein is CASRKDDSRGTEAFF.

This clonotype has only a few counts. The chain carries TRBV12-3 or TRBV12-4 and TRBJ1-2; D not certain. The V gene lost 3 bases and the J gene lost 2 bases, with 13 bases spanning the gap. The CDR3 is 15 amino acids. As DNA, the CDR3 is TGTGCCAGCAGTTTGACCCCGAGGGCCAACTATGGCTACACCTTC. Protein: CASSLTPRANYGYTF.

This clonotype was observed many times. This chain uses TRBV10-3 with TRBJ2-1; a weak D match, TRBD2 (7 bases). V lost 7 bases to trimming and J lost 2 bases, with 18 bases between them. Per the germline V gene, CDR1 is ENHRY and CDR2 is SYGVKD. The CDR3 runs to 16 residues. The CDR3 DNA follows: TGTGCCATCACCCGGGGGGCGGGAGTCACCTACAATGAGCAGTTCTTC. Encoded protein: CAITRGAGVTYNEQFF.

On this clonotype itself: A read error is possible here, since a much larger clone lies one base away. The rearrangement links TRBV20-1 to TRBJ1-5; D gene unclear. This CDR3 is 15 amino acids long. Germline-derived CDR1 and CDR2 are DFQATT and SNEGSKA (reference sequence). Trimming pared 2 bases from V and 6 bases from J, leaving 17 bases between. The DNA of the CDR3 is TGCAGTGCTAGATCGGCAGGTCCGAGCGCTCAGCCCCAGCATTTT. Translating it yields CSARSAGPSAQPQHF.